This TCR beta chain was observed in a study of shared clonotypes between healthy human individuals. Profiling relied on immunoSEQ multiplex PCR, and the TCRdb table lists in-frame clones only, not all of them. The data hold fewer than 850,000 clones, with 95% to 97% observed a single time. The naive CD8 fraction comprised CD45RO-negative cells positively selected for CCR7 and excluded terminally differentiated effector memory CD45RA+ cells. The CDR3 consists of 12 residues. From germline, CDR1 is SGDLS and CDR2 YYNGEE. Trimming cost V 0 bases and J 7 bases, with 4 bases left between them. The chain couples TRBV9 to TRBJ2-2; D is uncertain. The specimen was naive CD8+ T cells sorted from blood. The receptor was isolated from a man between 25 and 39 years old in good health. CDR3 region: CASSVAFGELFF. The CDR3 DNA follows: TGTGCCAGCAGCGTAGCTTTCGGGGAGCTGTTTTTT.